This TCR beta chain was recovered during a study of cytomegalovirus exposure and HLA in healthy donors. Both 60 Vbeta primers and 13 Jbeta primers went into the PCR. This table comes from immunoSEQ multiplex PCR, and its TCRdb copy is limited to in-frame clones, with some not included. The sample records some 130,000 clones, roughly 70% being singletons. Specimen: PBMCs. This TCR came from a woman aged 60-75 years in good health and CMV-seropositive.

The CDR3: CATGGNSNTGELFF. DNA of the CDR3: TGTGCCACGGGGGGTAACTCGAACACCGGGGAGCTGTTTTTT. This chain joins TRBV11-2 and TRBJ2-2; 7 bases are shared with TRBD2. The CDR3 sequence is 14 residues long. The germline CDR1 and CDR2 sequences are SGHAT and FQNNGV. V dropped 10 bases and J dropped 0; count of bases not matched to a gene: 5. Complete variable domain (other parts from reference TRBV11-2 and TRBJ2-2): EAGVAQSPRYKIIEKRQSVAFWCNPISGHATLYWYQQILGQGPKLLIQFQNNGVVDDSQLPKDRFSAERLKGVDSTLKIQPAKLEDSAVYLCATGGNSNTGELFFGEGSRLTVL.